This T cell receptor beta chain was captured by sequencing in a study of shared clonotypes between healthy human individuals. General observations from the study: Owing to a small donor count, the genetic and exposure-history diversity represented was limited.

Genomic DNA of every subset was divided equally among multiple immunoSEQ plates. Sequencing used immunoSEQ multiplex PCR; TCRdb keeps in-frame clones, though not all of them. Of some 790,000 clones in the sample, 72% are singletons; the top ten hold under 2%. As concerns this clone: Its antigen is currently unknown.

Between the trimmed V and J ends, which lost 4 bases and 0 bases, there was a span of 12 bases. This CDR3 contains 15 residues. The germline gives CDR1 MNHEY, CDR2 SMNVEV (reference sequence). Donors comprised only Caucasian adults living in Nashville, Tennessee. Negatively enriched CD4+ T cells were divided by CD45RA into naive and memory. The rearrangement links TRBV27 to TRBJ1-1; D is ambiguous. Specimen: memory CD4+ T cells sorted from blood. Subset reported: CD45RA-negative fraction. This receptor was taken from a woman in her 30s in good health. The CDR3 DNA reads as TGTGCCAGCAGTTCCGGGTCGGCAATGAACACTGAAGCTTTCTTT. Encoded protein: CASSSGSAMNTEAFF.